The 6 T cell receptor beta chains given below trace back to one sample, sequenced in a study of vaccination effects on CD4 cells after COVID-19. No antigen has been identified for these receptors. Clones were sequenced by immunoSEQ multiplex PCR, and TCRdb holds only the in-frame ones, with some missing. The sample includes some 19,000 clones, roughly two thirds of them seen just once. Antigen-specific CD4+ T cell clonotypes were called by their expansion after viral peptide-pool culture in ViraFEST. Culture proceeded for approximately nine days, and CD4+ T cells were then isolated. Neither prior SARS-CoV-2 infection nor positive nucleocapsid antibodies were present in the vaccine recipients. The source was CD4+ T cells from PBMCs cultured with HCoV-NL63 spike peptides, collected before COVID-19 vaccination. Every receptor here comes from a human donor who received a COVID-19 vaccine.

The rearrangement uses TRBV6-6 and TRBJ2-7; D call uncertain. CDR3 size: 12 residues. Germline CDR1 reads MNHNY; CDR2 reads SVGAGI (reference sequence). The ends were cut back, 5 bases at V and 5 bases at J, with 10 bases in the middle. CDR3 loop: CASSDRVHEQYF. CDR3 DNA: TGTGCCAGCAGTGACCGCGTCCACGAGCAGTACTTC.

This chain links TRBV27 with TRBJ1-2, with TRBD1 matching 11 bases. The CDR3 consists of 15 residues. Germline loops: CDR1 MNHEY, CDR2 SMNVEV (reference sequence). The trim removed 2 bases at V and 4 bases at J, leaving 3 bases unmatched. The chain's CDR3 is CASSLGQGAGYGYTF. The DNA of the CDR3 is TGTGCCAGCAGTTTAGGACAGGGGGCTGGCTATGGCTACACCTTC.

The chain joins TRBV30 to TRBJ1-2, with D tentatively TRBD1 (6 bases). CDR1 and CDR2 from the germline V gene are GTSNPN and SVGIG (reference sequence). Deletions cut 5 bases from V and 2 bases from J, with 12 bases between. The CDR3 contains 13 residues. The chain's CDR3 is CAWGGHPNYGYTF. CDR3 nucleotide sequence: TGTGCCTGGGGGGGACATCCGAACTATGGCTACACCTTC.

The chain is built from TRBV28 and TRBJ2-3, with D tentatively TRBD2 (7 bases). Germline lookup yields CDR1 MDHEN and CDR2 SYDVKM. Between the trimmed V and J ends, which lost 3 bases and 5 bases, there was a span of 15 bases. There are 15 residues in the CDR3. The CDR3: CASSLSGGGVDTQYF. CDR3 coding DNA: TGTGCCAGCAGTTTGAGCGGAGGGGGGGTAGATACGCAGTATTTT.

The CDR3 protein is CASSRMGQASQPQHF. The CDR3 DNA sequence: TGCGCCAGCAGCCGTATGGGACAGGCAAGTCAGCCCCAGCATTTT. The chain has TRBV5-1 and TRBJ1-5; 8 bases align to TRBD1. The CDR3 runs to 15 residues. Trimming removed 4 bases from V and 6 bases from J; junction bases left unmatched: 9. Germline V gives CDR1 SGHRS, CDR2 YFSETQ.

This sequence joins TRBV2 and TRBJ1-6, with D possibly being TRBD1 (5 bases). The CDR3 sequence is 13 residues long. Germline CDR1 SNHLY, CDR2 FYNNEI. Trimming left V 6 bases short and J 5 bases short, with 8 bases between. The CDR3 DNA follows: TGTGCCAGCAGGACAGAAAATAATTCACCCCTCCACTTT. Residues: CASRTENNSPLHF.